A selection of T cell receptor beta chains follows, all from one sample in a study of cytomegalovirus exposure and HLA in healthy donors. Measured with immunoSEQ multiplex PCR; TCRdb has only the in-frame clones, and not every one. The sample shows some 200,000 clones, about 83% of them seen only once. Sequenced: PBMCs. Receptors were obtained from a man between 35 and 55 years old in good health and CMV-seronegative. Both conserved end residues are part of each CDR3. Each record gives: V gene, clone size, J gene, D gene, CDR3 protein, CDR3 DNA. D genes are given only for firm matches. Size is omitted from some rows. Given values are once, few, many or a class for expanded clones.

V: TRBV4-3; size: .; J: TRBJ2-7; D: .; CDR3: CASSQEQGSYEQYF; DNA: TGCGCCAGCAGCCAAGAACAGGGTTCCTACGAGCAGTACTTC
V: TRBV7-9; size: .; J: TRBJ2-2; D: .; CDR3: CASSVEGAWGELFF; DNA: TGTGCCAGCAGCGTCGAAGGAGCCTGGGGGGAGCTGTTTTTT
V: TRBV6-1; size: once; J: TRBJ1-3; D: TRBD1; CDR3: CASSGQGGNTIYF; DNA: TGTGCCAGCAGTGGACAGGGCGGAAACACCATATATTTT
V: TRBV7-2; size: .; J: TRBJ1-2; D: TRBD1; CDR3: CASSLPGGDYGYTF; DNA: TGTGCCAGCAGCCTGCCAGGGGGAGACTATGGCTACACCTTC
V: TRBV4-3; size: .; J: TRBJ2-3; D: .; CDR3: CASSQDAGTPVTDTQYF; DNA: TGCGCCAGCAGCCAAGACGCCGGGACACCCGTCACAGATACGCAGTATTTT
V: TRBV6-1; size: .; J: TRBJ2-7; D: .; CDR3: CASSTDSPGDEQYF; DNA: TGTGCCAGCAGCACGGACTCCCCAGGGGACGAGCAGTACTTC
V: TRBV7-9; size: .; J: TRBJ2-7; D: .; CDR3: CASSLEEGEQYF; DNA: TGTGCCAGCAGCTTAGAGGAGGGGGAGCAGTACTTC
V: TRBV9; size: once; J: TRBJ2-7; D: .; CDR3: CASSAYSSPYEQYF; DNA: TGTGCCAGCAGCGCCTATTCATCGCCCTACGAGCAGTACTTC
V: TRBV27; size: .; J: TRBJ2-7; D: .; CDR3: CASSGRQGGEQYF; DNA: TGTGCCAGCAGTGGTCGACAGGGAGGCGAGCAGTACTTC
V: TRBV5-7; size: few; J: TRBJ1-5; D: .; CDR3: CASSLVWGGVEPQHF; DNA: TGTGCCAGCAGCTTGGTTTGGGGGGGGGTTGAGCCCCAGCATTTT
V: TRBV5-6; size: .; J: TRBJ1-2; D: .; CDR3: CASSLSGQHYGYTF; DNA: TGTGCCAGCAGCTTGTCAGGACAGCACTATGGCTACACCTTC
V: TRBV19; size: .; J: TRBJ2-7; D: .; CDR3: CASSIATGSYNEQYF; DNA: TGTGCCAGTAGTATAGCAACAGGGTCTTATAATGAGCAGTACTTC
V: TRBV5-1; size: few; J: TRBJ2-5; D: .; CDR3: CASSLSGFQETQYF; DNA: TGCGCCAGCAGCTTGAGCGGATTCCAAGAGACCCAGTACTTC
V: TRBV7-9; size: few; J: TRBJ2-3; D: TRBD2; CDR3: CASSLSGRVTDTQYF; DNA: TGTGCCAGCAGCTTAAGCGGGAGGGTCACAGATACGCAGTATTTT
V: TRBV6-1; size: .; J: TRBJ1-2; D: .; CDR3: CASTGTYYGYTF; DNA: TGTGCCAGCACGGGGACATACTATGGCTACACCTTC
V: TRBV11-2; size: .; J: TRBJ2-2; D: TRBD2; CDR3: CASSTRLAEYTGELFF; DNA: TGTGCCAGCAGCACCAGACTAGCGGAGTACACCGGGGAGCTGTTTTTT
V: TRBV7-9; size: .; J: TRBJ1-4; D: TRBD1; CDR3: CASSLAETGDEKLFF; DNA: TGTGCCAGCAGCTTAGCGGAGACAGGGGACGAAAAACTGTTTTTT
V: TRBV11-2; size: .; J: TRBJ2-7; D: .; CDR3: CASSPGVRGAETTLYEQYF; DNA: TGTGCCAGCAGCCCCGGGGTTCGGGGGGCCGAAACAACTCTCTACGAGCAGTACTTC
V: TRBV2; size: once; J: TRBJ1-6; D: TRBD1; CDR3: CASRGPGQDRSPLHF; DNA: TGTGCCAGCAGGGGACCCGGACAGGATCGCTCACCCCTCCACTTT
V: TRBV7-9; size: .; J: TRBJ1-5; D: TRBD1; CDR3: CASRSGGDQPQHF; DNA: TGTGCCAGCAGATCAGGGGGAGATCAGCCCCAGCATTTT
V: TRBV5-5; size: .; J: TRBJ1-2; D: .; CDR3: CASSPEGLTDYGYTF; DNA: TGTGCCAGCAGCCCGGAGGGGCTGACGGACTATGGCTACACCTTC
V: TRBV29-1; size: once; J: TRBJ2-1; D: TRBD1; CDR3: CSVEVTTGREFF; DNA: TGCAGCGTTGAAGTTACGACAGGGAGAGAGTTCTTC
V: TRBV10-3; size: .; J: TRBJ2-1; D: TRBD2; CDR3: CAISPGLAGTSSYNEQFF; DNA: TGTGCCATCAGTCCGGGACTAGCGGGAACCAGCTCCTACAATGAGCAGTTCTTC
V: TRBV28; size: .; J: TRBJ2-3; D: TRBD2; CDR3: CASSGPTSGTVPHTDTQYF; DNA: TGTGCCAGCAGCGGCCCGACTAGCGGGACAGTCCCCCACACAGATACGCAGTATTTT
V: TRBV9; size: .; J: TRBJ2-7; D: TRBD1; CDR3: CASSSGPGTGVEQYF; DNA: TGTGCCAGCAGCTCAGGTCCCGGGACAGGGGTCGAGCAGTACTTC
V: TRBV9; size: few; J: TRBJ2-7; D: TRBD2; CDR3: CASMGGSLSYEQYF; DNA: TGTGCCAGCATGGGGGGGTCCCTCTCCTACGAGCAGTACTTC
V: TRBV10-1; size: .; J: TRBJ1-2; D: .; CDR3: CATRADTSSSNYGYTF; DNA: TGCGCCACCCGTGCGGACACAAGTTCCTCTAACTATGGCTACACCTTC
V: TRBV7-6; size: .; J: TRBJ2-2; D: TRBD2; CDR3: CASSQVTSGTSSGELFF; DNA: TGTGCCAGCAGCCAAGTGACTAGCGGGACGTCCTCCGGGGAGCTGTTTTTT
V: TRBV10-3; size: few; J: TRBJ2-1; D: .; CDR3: CAISETYGGRTHANEQFF; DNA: TGTGCCATCAGTGAGACTTATGGAGGCAGGACCCACGCCAATGAGCAGTTCTTC
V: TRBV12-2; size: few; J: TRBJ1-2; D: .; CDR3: CASRFWTDNYGYTF; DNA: TGTGCAAGTCGCTTCTGGACAGATAACTATGGCTACACCTTC
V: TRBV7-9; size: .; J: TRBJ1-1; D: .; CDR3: CASSLGGEIGAFF; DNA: TGTGCCAGCAGCTTAGGGGGGGAAATCGGGGCTTTCTTT
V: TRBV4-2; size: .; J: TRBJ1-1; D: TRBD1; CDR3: CASSQTSRGRKEAFF; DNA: TGTGCCAGCAGCCAAACCTCCAGGGGGCGAAAAGAAGCTTTCTTT
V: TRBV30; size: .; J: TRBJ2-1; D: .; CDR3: CAWGRAGSYNEQFF; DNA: TGTGCCTGGGGTCGGGCGGGCTCCTACAATGAGCAGTTCTTC
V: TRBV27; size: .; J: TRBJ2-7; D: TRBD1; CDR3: CASSPGTGNPRGGEQYF; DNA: TGTGCCAGCAGCCCCGGGACAGGGAACCCCCGGGGAGGAGAGCAGTACTTC
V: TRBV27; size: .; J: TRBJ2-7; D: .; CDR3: CASSLSAGGYEQYF; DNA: TGTGCCAGCAGTTTATCTGCAGGGGGGTACGAGCAGTACTTC
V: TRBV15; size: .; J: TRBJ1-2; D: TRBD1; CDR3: CATSPRTGESNGYTF; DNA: TGTGCCACCAGCCCCCGGACAGGGGAAAGTAATGGCTACACCTTC
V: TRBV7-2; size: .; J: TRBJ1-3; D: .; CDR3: CASSLGQASSGNTIYF; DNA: TGTGCCAGCAGCTTAGGGCAGGCCTCCTCTGGAAACACCATATATTTT
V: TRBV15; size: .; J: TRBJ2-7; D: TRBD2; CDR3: CATSRDMVLAGGRSYEQYF; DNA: TGTGCCACCAGCAGAGATATGGTACTAGCGGGAGGGAGGTCCTACGAGCAGTACTTC
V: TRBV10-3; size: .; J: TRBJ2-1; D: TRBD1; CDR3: CAISGDRGGEQFF; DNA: TGTGCCATCAGTGGGGACAGGGGAGGAGAGCAGTTCTTC
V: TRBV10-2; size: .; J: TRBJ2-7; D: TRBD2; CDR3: CASSRSGGDEQYF; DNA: TGCGCCAGCAGTAGGAGCGGGGGTGACGAGCAGTACTTC
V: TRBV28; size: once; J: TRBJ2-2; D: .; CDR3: CASSLIQRSAGELFF; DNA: TGTGCCAGCAGTTTAATTCAGAGGAGCGCCGGGGAGCTGTTTTTT
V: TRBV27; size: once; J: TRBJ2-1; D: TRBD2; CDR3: CASSLSPSGGYNEQFF; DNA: TGTGCCAGCAGTTTATCCCCTAGCGGAGGTTACAATGAGCAGTTCTTC
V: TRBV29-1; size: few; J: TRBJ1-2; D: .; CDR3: CSVDEGAWNGYTF; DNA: TGCAGCGTTGACGAGGGCGCGTGGAATGGCTACACCTTC
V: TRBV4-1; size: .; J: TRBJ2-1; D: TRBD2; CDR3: CASSQGLAGVGEQFF; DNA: TGCGCCAGCAGCCAAGGACTAGCGGGAGTCGGGGAGCAGTTCTTC
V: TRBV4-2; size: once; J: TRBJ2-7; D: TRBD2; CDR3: CASSQDHKRGGSSYEQYF; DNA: TGTGCCAGCAGCCAAGACCATAAGCGCGGGGGGAGCTCCTACGAGCAGTACTTC
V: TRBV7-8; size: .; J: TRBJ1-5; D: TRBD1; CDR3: CASSRDSHPNQPQHF; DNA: TGTGCCAGCAGCCGGGACAGCCACCCCAATCAGCCCCAGCATTTT
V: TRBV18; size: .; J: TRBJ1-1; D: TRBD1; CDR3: CASSHRSGTGGTEAFF; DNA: TGTGCCAGCTCACACCGCTCCGGGACAGGGGGGACTGAAGCTTTCTTT
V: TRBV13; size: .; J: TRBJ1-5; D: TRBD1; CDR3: CASSPGQVIFFCQPQHF; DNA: TGTGCCAGCAGTCCGGGACAGGTCATTTTCTTCTGTCAGCCCCAACATTTT
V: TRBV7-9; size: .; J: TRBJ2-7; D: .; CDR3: CASSLALGSSYEQYF; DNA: TGTGCCAGCAGCTTAGCGCTTGGCAGTTCCTACGAGCAGTACTTC
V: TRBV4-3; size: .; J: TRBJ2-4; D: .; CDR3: CASSQETGTKNIQYF; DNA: TGCGCCAGCAGCCAAGAGACTGGAACCAAAAACATTCAGTACTTC
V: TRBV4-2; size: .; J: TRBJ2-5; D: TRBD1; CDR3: CASSPGQGQETQYF; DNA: TGTGCCAGCAGCCCCGGACAGGGGCAAGAGACCCAGTACTTC
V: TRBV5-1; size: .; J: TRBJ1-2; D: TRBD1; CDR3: CASSLEGPRGLYGYTF; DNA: TGCGCCAGCAGCTTGGAAGGGCCTAGGGGGCTCTATGGCTACACCTTC